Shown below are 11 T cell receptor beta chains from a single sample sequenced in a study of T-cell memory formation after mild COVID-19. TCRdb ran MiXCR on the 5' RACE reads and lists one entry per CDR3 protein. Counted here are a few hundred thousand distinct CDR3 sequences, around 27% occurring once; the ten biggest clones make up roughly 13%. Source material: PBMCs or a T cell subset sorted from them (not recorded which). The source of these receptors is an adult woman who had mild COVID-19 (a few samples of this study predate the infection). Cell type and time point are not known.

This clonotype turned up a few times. The CDR3 sequence is CASSSRLAGAQETQYF. The CDR3 bases are TGTGCCAGCAGCTCGCGACTAGCGGGAGCCCAAGAGACCCAGTACTTC. The rearrangement uses TRBV6-5 and TRBJ2-5; TRBD2 matches at 12 bases. The CDR3 is 16 residues long. Germline V gene lookup returns CDR1 MNHEY and CDR2 SVGAGI. With V trimmed by 6 bases and J by 1 base, 6 bases remained unmatched.

Here the CDR3 DNA reads TGTGCCAGCAGAGTTACCAGGGACATGGAGGGTTTCTTT. This gives the protein CASRVTRDMEGFF. The rearrangement links TRBV6-5 to TRBJ1-1; D may be TRBD1 (6 bases). CDR3 size: 13 residues. V was pared by 6 bases and J by 13 bases, with 21 bases between. Germline CDR1 and CDR2: MNHEY and SVGAGI.

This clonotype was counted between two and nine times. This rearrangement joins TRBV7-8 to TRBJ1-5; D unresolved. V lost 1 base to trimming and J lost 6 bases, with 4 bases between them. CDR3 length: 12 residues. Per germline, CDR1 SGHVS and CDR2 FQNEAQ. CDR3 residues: CASSLGLQPQHF. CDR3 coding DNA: TGTGCCAGCAGCTTAGGGCTTCAGCCCCAGCATTTT.

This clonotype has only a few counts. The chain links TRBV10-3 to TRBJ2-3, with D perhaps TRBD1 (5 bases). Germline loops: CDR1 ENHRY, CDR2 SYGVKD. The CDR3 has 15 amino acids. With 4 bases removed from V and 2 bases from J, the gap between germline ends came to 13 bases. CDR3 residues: CAISVQGPPTDTQYF. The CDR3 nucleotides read TGTGCCATCAGTGTTCAGGGCCCCCCCACAGATACGCAGTATTTT.

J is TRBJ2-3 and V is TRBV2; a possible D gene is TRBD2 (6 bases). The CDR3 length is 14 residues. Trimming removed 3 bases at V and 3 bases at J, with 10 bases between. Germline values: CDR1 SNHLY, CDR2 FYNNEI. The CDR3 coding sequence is TGTGCCAGCAGTGAGGACTACAGTACAGATACGCAGTATTTT. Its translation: CASSEDYSTDTQYF.

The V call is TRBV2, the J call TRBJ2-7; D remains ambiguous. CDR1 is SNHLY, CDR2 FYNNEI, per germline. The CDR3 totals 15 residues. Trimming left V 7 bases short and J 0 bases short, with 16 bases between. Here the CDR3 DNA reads TGTGCCAGCAAATTCGACTCGAGGAGCTCCTACGAGCAGTACTTC. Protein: CASKFDSRSSYEQYF.

The CDR3 DNA follows: TGCAGTGCTAGTGGGGACGCGAACACTGAAGCTTTCTTT. As protein: CSASGDANTEAFF. The chain employs TRBV20-1 and TRBJ1-1; D possibly corresponds to TRBD1 (5 bases). V was shortened by 3 bases and J by 1 base, with 9 bases between the two germline ends. This CDR3 has 13 amino acids. Germline V gene data show CDR1 as DFQATT and CDR2 as SNEGSKA (reference sequence).

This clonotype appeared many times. This CDR3 is CAISELTSGAFGTQYF. In nucleotides, the CDR3 is TGTGCCATCAGTGAGTTGACTAGCGGAGCGTTCGGGACCCAGTACTTC. This rearrangement joins TRBV10-3 to TRBJ2-5; 9 bases align to TRBD2. The V gene end was trimmed by 1 base and the J gene end by 7 bases; junction bases not matched to a gene: 10. Looked up from germline, CDR1 is ENHRY and CDR2 is SYGVKD. This CDR3 comprises 16 residues.

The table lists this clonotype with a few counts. Here the CDR3 reads CASSLEGGELFF. The DNA of the CDR3 is TGTGCCAGCAGCTTGGAGGGCGGGGAGCTGTTTTTT. V gene TRBV5-5 combines with J gene TRBJ2-2; D is ambiguous. Trimming cost V 0 bases and J 7 bases, with 4 bases left between them. CDR3 length: 12 residues. From germline, CDR1 is SGHKS and CDR2 YYEKEE (reference sequence).

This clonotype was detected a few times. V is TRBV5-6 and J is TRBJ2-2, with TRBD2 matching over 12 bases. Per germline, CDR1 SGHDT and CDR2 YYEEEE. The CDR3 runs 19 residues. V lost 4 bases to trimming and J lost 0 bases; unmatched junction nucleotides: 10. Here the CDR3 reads CASSRRLAGAKTNTGELFF. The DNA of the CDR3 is TGTGCCAGCAGCCGTAGACTAGCGGGGGCGAAGACGAACACCGGGGAGCTGTTTTTT.

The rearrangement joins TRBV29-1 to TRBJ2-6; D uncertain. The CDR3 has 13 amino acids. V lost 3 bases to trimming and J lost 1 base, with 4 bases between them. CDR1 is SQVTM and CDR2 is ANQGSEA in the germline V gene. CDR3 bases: TGCAGCGTTGATGCTTCTGGGGCCAACGTCCTGACTTTC. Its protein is CSVDASGANVLTF.